This is a list of T cell receptor beta chains from one sample in a study of human T cells and chemical hapten exposure. MiXCR, applied by TCRdb to the RACE reads, yields one record per CDR3 protein. This sample has some 180,000 distinct CDR3 sequences; approximately 24% occur once, and the top ten carry 2.5%. This specimen was whole blood, taken in connection with sensitization to the hapten diphenylcyclopropenone (DPC). The receptors stem from a woman aged 35 to 49 with alopecia areata. Some clones in this sample may be carry-over from other donors' samples. The CDR3 runs from the conserved cysteine through the conserved F or W. The order of the fields is clone size, CDR3 length, J gene, D gene, V gene, CDR3 DNA, CDR3 protein. A D gene is named only where the DNA matches it firmly. Clone size is not always given. Where it is, it says once, few, many or a class for expanded clones.

size: many; length: 14; J: TRBJ2-7; D: NA; V: TRBV2; DNA: TGTGCCAGCAGTGAAAGGGGCAGCGTCTACGAGCAGTACTTC; CDR3: CASSERGSVYEQYF
size: NA; length: 15; J: TRBJ2-7; D: NA; V: TRBV4-3; DNA: TGCGCCAGCAGCCAAGTCGCGGACAGCTCCTACGAGCAGTACTTC; CDR3: CASSQVADSSYEQYF
size: NA; length: 13; J: TRBJ1-1; D: NA; V: TRBV12-3/TRBV12-4; DNA: TGTGCCAGCAGTTTGTCAGAAGACACTGAAGCTTTCTTT; CDR3: CASSLSEDTEAFF
size: once; length: 14; J: TRBJ2-7; D: NA; V: TRBV7-2; DNA: TGTGCCAGCAGCTTAGTGGAGGGGGGGTACGAGCAGTACTTC; CDR3: CASSLVEGGYEQYF
size: NA; length: 15; J: TRBJ2-7; D: TRBD1; V: TRBV5-1; DNA: TGCGCCAGCAGCTTGGCCGGGACAGGGGGCTACGAGCAGTACTTC; CDR3: CASSLAGTGGYEQYF
size: NA; length: 15; J: TRBJ2-7; D: TRBD2; V: TRBV20-1; DNA: TGCAGTGCTAACCCCAAGGGAGGGTCCTCCTACGAGCAGTACTTC; CDR3: CSANPKGGSSYEQYF
size: few; length: 14; J: TRBJ2-7; D: NA; V: TRBV27; DNA: TGTGCCAGCAGTTTTATTGGGAATGTGAACGAGCAGTACTTC; CDR3: CASSFIGNVNEQYF
size: NA; length: 15; J: TRBJ2-7; D: TRBD2; V: TRBV28; DNA: TGTGCCAGCAGTTTATTCCTAGCGGGAGGAGGGGAGCAGTACTTC; CDR3: CASSLFLAGGGEQYF
size: NA; length: 15; J: TRBJ2-3; D: NA; V: TRBV7-6; DNA: TGTGCCAGCAGTCCAAGGGTTACGGCTTTGGATACGCAGTATTTT; CDR3: CASSPRVTALDTQYF
size: few; length: 14; J: TRBJ2-1; D: NA; V: TRBV5-1; DNA: TGCGCCAGCAGTCTAGATGGCGTTAACAATGAGCAGTTCTTC; CDR3: CASSLDGVNNEQFF
size: NA; length: 14; J: TRBJ2-3; D: TRBD2; V: TRBV7-2; DNA: TGTGCCAGCAGCTTAGACCCTAGCGGAGATACGCAGTATTTT; CDR3: CASSLDPSGDTQYF
size: few; length: 15; J: TRBJ2-3; D: TRBD2; V: TRBV4-3; DNA: TGCGCCAGCAGCCAAGAGGTCCTAGCGGGAGATACGCAGTATTTT; CDR3: CASSQEVLAGDTQYF
size: few; length: 12; J: TRBJ2-7; D: NA; V: TRBV6-5; DNA: TGTGCCAGCTCCAGGGCCACCGGCGAGCAGTACTTC; CDR3: CASSRATGEQYF
size: few; length: 18; J: TRBJ2-3; D: NA; V: TRBV13; DNA: TGTGCCAGCAGCTTAGGAGGGCGGGGTACTAGGGACACAGATACGCAGTATTTT; CDR3: CASSLGGRGTRDTDTQYF
size: NA; length: 13; J: TRBJ2-7; D: NA; V: TRBV10-3; DNA: TGTGCCATCAGTGAGTCCGCCGGCTACGAGCAGTACTTC; CDR3: CAISESAGYEQYF
size: few; length: 15; J: TRBJ2-5; D: NA; V: TRBV25-1; DNA: TGTGCCAGCAGTGATCTAATTAGCGACTCCGGGACCCAGTACTTC; CDR3: CASSDLISDSGTQYF
size: NA; length: 14; J: TRBJ2-5; D: TRBD2; V: TRBV7-3; DNA: TGTGCCAGCAGCTATAACGGGAGGCTAGAGACCCAGTACTTC; CDR3: CASSYNGRLETQYF
size: many; length: 15; J: TRBJ2-3; D: NA; V: TRBV4-3; DNA: TGCGCCAGCAGCCAAGGACCGTTAGAGTCCGATACGCAGTATTTT; CDR3: CASSQGPLESDTQYF
size: few; length: 13; J: TRBJ1-6; D: TRBD1; V: TRBV10-3; DNA: TGTGCCATCAGCCAGGACAGGGGTTCACCCCTCCACTTT; CDR3: CAISQDRGSPLHF
size: few; length: 13; J: TRBJ2-1; D: TRBD2; V: TRBV11-2; DNA: TGTGCCAGCAGGGGGAGGGAATACAATGAGCAGTTCTTC; CDR3: CASRGREYNEQFF
size: NA; length: 17; J: TRBJ1-4; D: TRBD1; V: TRBV7-9; DNA: TGTGCCAGCAGCACCCTACCCGCACAGGGGACAAAGGAAAAACTGTTTTTT; CDR3: CASSTLPAQGTKEKLFF
size: NA; length: 14; J: TRBJ1-5; D: TRBD1; V: TRBV6-2/TRBV6-3; DNA: TGTGCCAGCAGGCCTGACAGGGACAATCAGCCCCAGCATTTT; CDR3: CASRPDRDNQPQHF
size: few; length: 13; J: TRBJ1-1; D: NA; V: TRBV20-1; DNA: TGCAGTGCTAGAGGAGGCAGGGGATTTCAAGCTTTCTTT; CDR3: CSARGGRGFQAFF
size: few; length: 15; J: TRBJ2-3; D: TRBD1; V: TRBV5-1; DNA: TGCGCCAGCACCCTGGGACAGGGGGCAGGAGATACGCAGTATTTT; CDR3: CASTLGQGAGDTQYF
size: NA; length: 17; J: TRBJ2-3; D: TRBD2; V: TRBV7-9; DNA: TGTGCCAGCAGCTCCGGAACTAGCGGGATTTCCACAGATACGCAGTATTTT; CDR3: CASSSGTSGISTDTQYF
size: NA; length: 16; J: TRBJ1-5; D: TRBD1; V: TRBV28; DNA: TGTGCCAGCAACCCAGCCGCCGGGACAGGAGGACAGCCCCAGCATTTT; CDR3: CASNPAAGTGGQPQHF
size: NA; length: 15; J: TRBJ1-1; D: NA; V: TRBV6-2/TRBV6-3; DNA: TGTGCCAGCAGTTACGCTCCGGGCCGAAGCTCTGAAGCTTTCTTT; CDR3: CASSYAPGRSSEAFF
size: few; length: 17; J: TRBJ2-2; D: TRBD2; V: TRBV10-3; DNA: TGTGCCACTCCAGCGACTAGCGGGAGTATGAACACCGGGGAGCTGTTTTTT; CDR3: CATPATSGSMNTGELFF
size: NA; length: 16; J: TRBJ2-5; D: NA; V: TRBV28; DNA: TGTGCCAGCAGTTCCGGGGGGTGGGGGCGACAAGAGACCCAGTACTTC; CDR3: CASSSGGWGRQETQYF
size: NA; length: 14; J: TRBJ2-7; D: TRBD2; V: TRBV20-1; DNA: TGCAGTGCTGGAGCGGGAGGAGACCGTGGCGAGCAGTACTTC; CDR3: CSAGAGGDRGEQYF
size: NA; length: 12; J: TRBJ2-2; D: NA; V: TRBV11-2; DNA: TGTGCCAGCAGCCCTTGGACTGGGGAGCTGTTTTTT; CDR3: CASSPWTGELFF
size: NA; length: 14; J: TRBJ1-3; D: NA; V: TRBV2; DNA: TGTGCCAGCAGTGAAGCCGGTTCTGGAAACACCATATATTTT; CDR3: CASSEAGSGNTIYF
size: NA; length: 16; J: TRBJ2-2; D: TRBD2; V: TRBV24-1; DNA: TGTGCCACCAGTGGGGACCAGCGGGAACTTACCGGGGAGCTGTTTTTT; CDR3: CATSGDQRELTGELFF
size: NA; length: 14; J: TRBJ2-2; D: NA; V: TRBV20-1; DNA: TGCAGTGCTAGACCGGGACTTGACACCGGGGAGCTGTTTTTT; CDR3: CSARPGLDTGELFF
size: NA; length: 14; J: TRBJ2-7; D: NA; V: TRBV6-6; DNA: TGTGCCAGCAGCCCAAGACAGTTAGTTTACGAGCAGTACTTC; CDR3: CASSPRQLVYEQYF
size: few; length: 16; J: TRBJ2-2; D: NA; V: TRBV21-1; DNA: TGTGCCAGCAGCTTAAGAGGGACAGGGCACACCGGGGAGCTGTTTTTT; CDR3: CASSLRGTGHTGELFF
size: few; length: 14; J: TRBJ1-2; D: NA; V: TRBV20-1; DNA: TGCAGTGCGTCCCCTGCGGGTTATTTGGGGGGCTACACCTTC; CDR3: CSASPAGYLGGYTF
size: NA; length: 12; J: TRBJ2-1; D: TRBD2; V: TRBV6-5; DNA: TGTGCCAGCAGTCACCCTCAGCGGGATCAGTTCTTC; CDR3: CASSHPQRDQFF
size: NA; length: 15; J: TRBJ2-2; D: TRBD2; V: TRBV28; DNA: TGTGCCAGCATGATTAGCGGGAGTCGGACCGGGGAGCTGTTTTTT; CDR3: CASMISGSRTGELFF
size: few; length: 13; J: TRBJ2-3; D: NA; V: TRBV7-3; DNA: TGTGCCAGCAGCCCCCGATTTTTGGGGACGCAGTATTTT; CDR3: CASSPRFLGTQYF
size: few; length: 13; J: TRBJ2-7; D: NA; V: TRBV28; DNA: TGTGCCGGGACCCGGGCAGGGGATTACGAGCAGTACTTC; CDR3: CAGTRAGDYEQYF
size: many; length: 15; J: TRBJ2-3; D: NA; V: TRBV10-3; DNA: TGTGCCATCAGTGCAAAGGGGCTCGGGACAGATACGCAGTATTTT; CDR3: CAISAKGLGTDTQYF
size: many; length: 19; J: TRBJ2-2; D: TRBD2; V: TRBV5-6; DNA: TGTGCCAGCAGCCCCGGGACAGTACTAGCGGGAGCGATCACCGGGGAGCTGTTTTTT; CDR3: CASSPGTVLAGAITGELFF
size: once; length: 13; J: TRBJ2-1; D: NA; V: TRBV28; DNA: TGTGCCAGCAGGGTTCTAGCGAACGGTGAGCAGTTCTTC; CDR3: CASRVLANGEQFF
size: few; length: 15; J: TRBJ2-3; D: NA; V: TRBV12-3/TRBV12-4; DNA: TGTGCCAGCAGTTTAGGAGCGGATAGCACAGATACGCAGTATTTT; CDR3: CASSLGADSTDTQYF
size: NA; length: 15; J: TRBJ1-2; D: TRBD1; V: TRBV5-1; DNA: TGCGCCAGCAGCTTACTATATACAGGGGACTATGGCTACACCTTC; CDR3: CASSLLYTGDYGYTF